This TCR beta chain comes out of a study of Graves' ophthalmopathy and Graves' hyperthyroidism. The V gene lost 5 bases and the J gene lost 6 bases, with 13 bases spanning the gap. From germline, CDR1 is DFQATT and CDR2 SNEGSKA (reference sequence). The CDR3 loop spans 13 amino acids. Moderate-to-severe activity, CAS ≥3, NOSPECS ≥4 and duration under 3 months were recorded for donors with ophthalmopathy. Exclusion covered patients with other autoimmune diseases or uncontrolled infections (as well as pregnancy or lactation). Amplification of TCR beta CDR3 regions used RNA transcripts. HTBI primers served in a first-round RT-PCR, which a second-round multiplex PCR followed. TCRdb re-called the multiplex PCR reads through MiXCR, storing one row per CDR3 protein. This table holds 600,000 to 950,000 distinct CDR3 sequences, 40% found once. Study observations and caveats: A classifier, a 13-signature model, separated ophthalmopathy from stable hyperthyroidism with approximately 87% sensitivity and around 83% specificity.

Concerning this clonotype itself: Antigen unknown.

The sequence was obtained from an adult man with Graves' ophthalmopathy. The sequencing input was peripheral blood. V usage is TRBV20-1 and J usage is TRBJ1-4; possibly TRBD1 for D (6 bases). The CDR3 reads CSAGGQPHEKLFF. CDR3 nucleotide sequence: TGCAGTGCTGGAGGACAGCCCCATGAAAAACTGTTTTTT.